This T cell receptor beta chain comes out of a study of CD8 T cells in Susac syndrome. Sequencing of TCR beta was performed on blood CD8+ and CD4+ T cells. The multiple sclerosis control group consisted of treatment-naive patients whose relapsing-remitting disease, which was either stable or active, fulfilled revised McDonald criteria. CDR3 length equals 14 residues. Per germline, CDR1 MDHEN and CDR2 SYDVKM. Unmatched junction bases numbered 6, after V lost 6 bases and J lost 5 bases. Reverse transcription of roughly 0.5 to 1 ug RNA used random hexamers. The immunoSEQ assay covered 54 Vbeta and 13 Jbeta segments for CDR3. TCRdb passed the immunoSEQ multiplex PCR reads through MiXCR, listing each CDR3 protein once. This table has some 300,000 distinct CDR3 sequences, 80% to 90% appearing once.

Sequencing input: CD8+ T cells from PBMCs. The chain links TRBV28 to TRBJ1-5, with TRBD1 matching over 8 bases. This sequence was found in a human donor with multiple sclerosis. CDR3 loop: CASRFGTGYQPQHF. Written as DNA, the CDR3 is TGTGCCAGCAGATTCGGGACAGGTTATCAGCCCCAGCATTTT.